This is a list of T cell receptor beta chains from one sample in a study of blood T cell repertoires in COVID-19. Generated by immunoSEQ multiplex PCR, the TCRdb table keeps only in-frame clones and is missing some. The repertoire holds around 180,000 clones, 88% seen once, with 25% to 30% in the top ten. The source material was peripheral blood. The receptors shown here come from a man aged 55-75 years with acute or convalescent COVID-19. CDR3s include the opening cysteine and the closing phenylalanine or tryptophan. The D gene is left open where the match is weak. Clone size is given for some rows only: seen once, a few or many times, or a class if the clone is expanded.

clone_size: NA; d_call: NA; cdr3_length: 11; v_call: TRBV14; j_call: TRBJ1-1; cdr3_nt: TGTGCCAGCAGCCAACACAGAGAAGCTTTCTTT; cdr3_aa: CASSQHREAFF
clone_size: NA; d_call: NA; cdr3_length: 13; v_call: TRBV24-1; j_call: TRBJ2-5; cdr3_nt: TGTGCCACCAGTGATTCTTGGCGGGAGACCCAGTACTTC; cdr3_aa: CATSDSWRETQYF
clone_size: NA; d_call: NA; cdr3_length: 15; v_call: TRBV18; j_call: TRBJ2-1; cdr3_nt: TGTGCCAGCTCACCACCGGGACACGCCTACAATGAGCAGTTCTTC; cdr3_aa: CASSPPGHAYNEQFF
clone_size: NA; d_call: TRBD2; cdr3_length: 15; v_call: TRBV6-2/TRBV6-3; j_call: TRBJ2-3; cdr3_nt: TGTGCCAGCAGTTCCCTAGCGGGGGGCACAGATACGCAGTATTTT; cdr3_aa: CASSSLAGGTDTQYF
clone_size: few; d_call: TRBD1; cdr3_length: 16; v_call: TRBV3-1/TRBV3-2; j_call: TRBJ1-6; cdr3_nt: TGTGCCAGCAGCCCCTCCGACAGGGCCTATAATTCACCCCTCCACTTT; cdr3_aa: CASSPSDRAYNSPLHF
clone_size: NA; d_call: NA; cdr3_length: 12; v_call: TRBV24-1; j_call: TRBJ2-7; cdr3_nt: TGTGCCACCAGTGATGTACTTTACGAGCAGTACTTC; cdr3_aa: CATSDVLYEQYF
clone_size: NA; d_call: NA; cdr3_length: 15; v_call: TRBV5-1; j_call: TRBJ1-1; cdr3_nt: TGCGCCAGCAGCTTGGAACTTCCAGGGAACACTGAAGCTTTCTTT; cdr3_aa: CASSLELPGNTEAFF
clone_size: NA; d_call: TRBD1; cdr3_length: 13; v_call: TRBV27; j_call: TRBJ1-4; cdr3_nt: TGTGCCAGCAGGAACAGGGGTGGTGAAAAACTGTTTTTT; cdr3_aa: CASRNRGGEKLFF
clone_size: NA; d_call: TRBD1; cdr3_length: 15; v_call: TRBV5-8; j_call: TRBJ1-5; cdr3_nt: TGTGCCAGCAGCGTCCGACAGGGGGGCAATCAGCCCCAGCATTTT; cdr3_aa: CASSVRQGGNQPQHF
clone_size: NA; d_call: TRBD1; cdr3_length: 16; v_call: TRBV6-1; j_call: TRBJ1-2; cdr3_nt: TGTGCCAGCAGTGAAGACCTACAGGGGGCGAACTATGGCTACACCTTC; cdr3_aa: CASSEDLQGANYGYTF
clone_size: NA; d_call: NA; cdr3_length: 12; v_call: TRBV7-9; j_call: TRBJ1-1; cdr3_nt: TGTGCCAGCAGCCACTCTCACACTGAAGCTTTCTTT; cdr3_aa: CASSHSHTEAFF
clone_size: NA; d_call: NA; cdr3_length: 14; v_call: TRBV18; j_call: TRBJ1-4; cdr3_nt: TGTGCCAGCTCACCGGCCGCAGGGGATGAAAAACTGTTTTTT; cdr3_aa: CASSPAAGDEKLFF
clone_size: NA; d_call: NA; cdr3_length: 14; v_call: TRBV4-1; j_call: TRBJ1-1; cdr3_nt: TGCGCCAGCAGCCATGTGGCAGGGCTCACTGAAGCTTTCTTT; cdr3_aa: CASSHVAGLTEAFF
clone_size: NA; d_call: NA; cdr3_length: 14; v_call: TRBV27; j_call: TRBJ1-2; cdr3_nt: TGTGCCAGCAGTTCCCTTACGGGGGTTTGGGGCTACACCTTC; cdr3_aa: CASSSLTGVWGYTF
clone_size: NA; d_call: TRBD1; cdr3_length: 14; v_call: TRBV7-2; j_call: TRBJ1-5; cdr3_nt: TGTGCCAGCAGCACGAAGACAGGGGGTCAGCCCCAGCATTTT; cdr3_aa: CASSTKTGGQPQHF
clone_size: NA; d_call: TRBD1; cdr3_length: 16; v_call: TRBV10-2; j_call: TRBJ2-2; cdr3_nt: TGCGCCACTCCGACAGGGCCCTCGATGAACACCGGGGAGCTGTTTTTT; cdr3_aa: CATPTGPSMNTGELFF
clone_size: NA; d_call: NA; cdr3_length: 15; v_call: TRBV9; j_call: TRBJ1-2; cdr3_nt: TGTGCCAGCAGCGTAGCCGGAGTTTCCCTATATGGCTACACCTTC; cdr3_aa: CASSVAGVSLYGYTF
clone_size: few; d_call: NA; cdr3_length: 14; v_call: TRBV9; j_call: TRBJ2-5; cdr3_nt: TGTGCCAGCAGCGTCGGGACACTCCAAGAGACCCAGTACTTC; cdr3_aa: CASSVGTLQETQYF
clone_size: NA; d_call: TRBD2; cdr3_length: 16; v_call: TRBV9; j_call: TRBJ2-1; cdr3_nt: TGTGCCAGCAGCGTAGGAGGTAGCGGGGTAAACAATGAGCAGTTCTTC; cdr3_aa: CASSVGGSGVNNEQFF
clone_size: few; d_call: NA; cdr3_length: 14; v_call: TRBV21-1; j_call: TRBJ1-2; cdr3_nt: TGTGCCAGCAGCACCGGGACAGCTAACTATGGCTACACCTTC; cdr3_aa: CASSTGTANYGYTF
clone_size: NA; d_call: TRBD1; cdr3_length: 14; v_call: TRBV5-4; j_call: TRBJ1-4; cdr3_nt: TGTGCCAGCAGCGTGGACAGGGGGCACGAAAAACTGTTTTTT; cdr3_aa: CASSVDRGHEKLFF
clone_size: few; d_call: TRBD1; cdr3_length: 14; v_call: TRBV18; j_call: TRBJ2-3; cdr3_nt: TGTGCCAGCTCACCCGACAGGGATTCAGATACGCAGTATTTT; cdr3_aa: CASSPDRDSDTQYF
clone_size: NA; d_call: NA; cdr3_length: 15; v_call: TRBV6-1; j_call: TRBJ1-2; cdr3_nt: TGTGCCAGCAGTGAGACGGCTTTCAGGGACTATGGCTACACCTTC; cdr3_aa: CASSETAFRDYGYTF
clone_size: NA; d_call: NA; cdr3_length: 14; v_call: TRBV5-4; j_call: TRBJ1-2; cdr3_nt: TGTGCCAGCAGCGTAGACAGCACGAACTATGGCTACACCTTC; cdr3_aa: CASSVDSTNYGYTF
clone_size: once; d_call: NA; cdr3_length: 18; v_call: TRBV21-1; j_call: TRBJ2-2; cdr3_nt: TGTGCCAGCATCCCCTGGGCTTTTCTAGCGGAGAACACCGGGGAGCTGTTTTTT; cdr3_aa: CASIPWAFLAENTGELFF
clone_size: NA; d_call: NA; cdr3_length: 13; v_call: TRBV5-4; j_call: TRBJ1-1; cdr3_nt: TGTGCCACCCTCGAACAGGGCCTTGGGGGAGCTTTCTTT; cdr3_aa: CATLEQGLGGAFF
clone_size: NA; d_call: NA; cdr3_length: 13; v_call: TRBV4-3; j_call: TRBJ1-1; cdr3_nt: TGCGCCAGCAGCCAAGATGGTAGGACAGAAGCTTTCTTT; cdr3_aa: CASSQDGRTEAFF
clone_size: NA; d_call: TRBD2; cdr3_length: 15; v_call: TRBV19; j_call: TRBJ2-2; cdr3_nt: TGTGCCAGTAACTCGGGGGGGGCGAACACCGGGGAGCTGTTTTTT; cdr3_aa: CASNSGGANTGELFF
clone_size: NA; d_call: TRBD1; cdr3_length: 14; v_call: TRBV18; j_call: TRBJ1-1; cdr3_nt: TGTGCCAGCTCAGTTGGACAGGGAGGAACTGAAGCTTTCTTT; cdr3_aa: CASSVGQGGTEAFF
clone_size: few; d_call: NA; cdr3_length: 14; v_call: TRBV5-1; j_call: TRBJ1-1; cdr3_nt: TGCGCCAGCAGCTTGGGGGGGCCAGGAGCTGAAGCTTTCTTT; cdr3_aa: CASSLGGPGAEAFF
clone_size: NA; d_call: NA; cdr3_length: 15; v_call: TRBV24-1; j_call: TRBJ2-2; cdr3_nt: TGTGCCACCAGTGACTCCGGACATTATTCCGGGGAGCTGTTTTTT; cdr3_aa: CATSDSGHYSGELFF
clone_size: NA; d_call: TRBD1; cdr3_length: 15; v_call: TRBV24-1; j_call: TRBJ2-3; cdr3_nt: TGTGCCACCAGTGATCCGGGACAGTCCACAGATACGCAGTATTTT; cdr3_aa: CATSDPGQSTDTQYF
clone_size: NA; d_call: TRBD1; cdr3_length: 15; v_call: TRBV4-3; j_call: TRBJ2-4; cdr3_nt: TGCGCCAGCAGCCAAGCGACACAGGGGGCTGACATTCAGTACTTC; cdr3_aa: CASSQATQGADIQYF
clone_size: NA; d_call: NA; cdr3_length: 14; v_call: TRBV7-2; j_call: TRBJ2-3; cdr3_nt: TGTGCCAGCAGTATTAGGGGGGGGACAGATACGCAGTATTTT; cdr3_aa: CASSIRGGTDTQYF
clone_size: NA; d_call: TRBD1; cdr3_length: 13; v_call: TRBV5-1; j_call: TRBJ2-5; cdr3_nt: TGCGCCAGCACCAGGACAGGGGGTGAGACCCAGTACTTC; cdr3_aa: CASTRTGGETQYF
clone_size: once; d_call: NA; cdr3_length: 15; v_call: TRBV5-6; j_call: TRBJ1-3; cdr3_nt: TGTGCCAGCAGCTTGGGGGCTCCGAGTGGAAACACCATATATTTT; cdr3_aa: CASSLGAPSGNTIYF
clone_size: NA; d_call: NA; cdr3_length: 15; v_call: TRBV11-2; j_call: TRBJ2-5; cdr3_nt: TGTGCCTTAGCGGCGGGGCCTACTCCAGGGGAGACCCAGTACTTC; cdr3_aa: CALAAGPTPGETQYF
clone_size: NA; d_call: NA; cdr3_length: 14; v_call: TRBV7-3; j_call: TRBJ2-2; cdr3_nt: TGTGCCAGCAGCCTAACCGACAGAACCGGGGAGCTGTTTTTT; cdr3_aa: CASSLTDRTGELFF
clone_size: NA; d_call: NA; cdr3_length: 15; v_call: TRBV6-2/TRBV6-3; j_call: TRBJ1-1; cdr3_nt: TGTGCCAGCAGTTACGGCACAGGATGGAACACTGAAGCTTTCTTT; cdr3_aa: CASSYGTGWNTEAFF
clone_size: NA; d_call: NA; cdr3_length: 14; v_call: TRBV10-3; j_call: TRBJ1-1; cdr3_nt: TGTGCCATCAGTGTTGCTCAGGATGGGCCTGAAGCTTTCTTT; cdr3_aa: CAISVAQDGPEAFF